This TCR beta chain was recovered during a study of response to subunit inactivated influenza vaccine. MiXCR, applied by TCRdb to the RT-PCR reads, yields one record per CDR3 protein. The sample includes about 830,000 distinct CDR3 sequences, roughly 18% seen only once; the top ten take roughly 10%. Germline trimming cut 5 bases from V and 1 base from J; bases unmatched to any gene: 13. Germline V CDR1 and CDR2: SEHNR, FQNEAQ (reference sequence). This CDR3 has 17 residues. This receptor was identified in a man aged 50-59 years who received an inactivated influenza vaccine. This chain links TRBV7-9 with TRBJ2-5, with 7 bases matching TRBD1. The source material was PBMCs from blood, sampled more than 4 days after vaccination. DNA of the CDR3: TGTGCCAGCAGCCCGGGACAGATATTTAAAACCCAAGAGACCCAGTACTTC. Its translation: CASSPGQIFKTQETQYF.